This TCR beta chain was sequenced in a study of technical replicates of blood from four donors. Measured with immunoSEQ multiplex PCR; TCRdb has only the in-frame clones, and not every one. The profile shows tens of thousands of clones, around 89% of them singletons. V was clipped by 4 bases and J by 7 bases, with 16 bases between them. Looked up from germline, CDR1 is LGHNA and CDR2 is YNFKEQ. This CDR3 has 15 amino acids. The sequencing input was PBMCs. The chain recombines TRBV4-2 with TRBJ2-2; D perhaps matches TRBD1 (6 bases). This receptor was identified in a human donor in good health. Some clones in this sample may be carry-over from other donors' samples. The CDR3 DNA reads as TGTGCCAGCAGCCGCCTGCGCAGGGGTGGCGGGGAGCTGTTTTTT. Protein sequence: CASSRLRRGGGELFF.